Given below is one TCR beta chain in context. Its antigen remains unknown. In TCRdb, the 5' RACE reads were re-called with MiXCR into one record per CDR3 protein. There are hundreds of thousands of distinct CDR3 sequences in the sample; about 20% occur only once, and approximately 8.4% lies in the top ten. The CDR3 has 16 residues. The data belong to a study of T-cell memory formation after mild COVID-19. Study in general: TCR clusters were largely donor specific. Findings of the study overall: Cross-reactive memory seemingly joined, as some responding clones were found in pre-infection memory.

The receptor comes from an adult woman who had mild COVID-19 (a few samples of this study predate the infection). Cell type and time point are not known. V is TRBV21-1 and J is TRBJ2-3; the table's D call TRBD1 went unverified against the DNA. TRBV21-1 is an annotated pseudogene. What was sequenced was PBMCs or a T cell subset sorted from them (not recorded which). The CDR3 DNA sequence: TGTGCCAGCAGCAAAGCGCGGCAGGTCGGGGGGAATACGCAGTATTTT. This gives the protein CASSKARQVGGNTQYF.